These 14 T cell receptor beta chains were sequenced from one sample in a study of T cell responses to AZD1222 COVID-19 vaccine. Here immunoSEQ multiplex PCR was the method, and the copy in TCRdb shows in-frame clones only, minus some. Of approximately 140,000 clones listed, approximately 90% are singletons. The input for sequencing was peripheral blood, taken on day 0 of MenACWY control vaccination. These receptors originate from an adult in good health.

The chain combines TRBV27 with TRBJ1-2; weak D call: TRBD1 (5 bases). Germline-derived CDR1 and CDR2 are MNHEY and SMNVEV (reference sequence). V was cut by 6 bases and J by 5 bases, with 16 bases left in between. The CDR3 covers 14 residues. The DNA for the CDR3 is TGTGCCAGCAGCCGAGGTTTGGGGGTGTATGGCTACACCTTC. Translation: CASSRGLGVYGYTF.

This clone came up once. CDR3 residues: CASSLLAEGVGQFF. The CDR3 region has the DNA TGTGCCAGCAGCTTGCTAGCGGAGGGCGTGGGGCAGTTCTTC. This rearrangement joins TRBV7-9 to TRBJ2-1; 7 bases align to TRBD2. V shed 3 bases, J shed 12 bases, and the junction held 11 bases outside the gene matches. Germline V CDR1 and CDR2: SEHNR, FQNEAQ (reference sequence). The CDR3 runs to 14 residues.

This chain connects TRBV7-9 to TRBJ1-1; D gene unclear. Trimming took 0 bases from V and 0 from J, leaving 5 bases between them. From germline, CDR1 is SEHNR and CDR2 FQNEAQ (reference sequence). The CDR3 is 14 residues long. CDR3 sequence (DNA): TGTGCCAGCAGCTTAGCGGTCGTGAACACTGAAGCTTTCTTT. Its translation: CASSLAVVNTEAFF.

The rearrangement links TRBV4-1 to TRBJ2-5; 10 bases are a match to TRBD1. V lost 3 bases and J lost 5; bases outside the gene matches: 6. The CDR3 contains 15 residues. Germline assignment: CDR1 MGHRA and CDR2 YSYEKL. The CDR3 loop reads CASSQPGQGRETQYF. DNA for the CDR3: TGCGCCAGCAGCCAGCCGGGACAGGGGCGGGAGACCCAGTACTTC.

V and J are TRBV6-5 and TRBJ2-7; unclear D gene. The CDR3 is 11 amino acids. CDR1 and CDR2 from the germline V gene are MNHEY and SVGAGI. V was pared by 6 bases and J by 4 bases, with 7 bases between. The CDR3 region has the DNA TGTGCCAGCAGAGGCTCGTACGAGCAGTACTTC. This encodes CASRGSYEQYF.

V usage is TRBV5-7 and J usage is TRBJ1-1, with a tentative D call TRBD1 (6 bases). TRBV5-7 is assigned to the ORF class and has an uncertain function. Trimming cost V 4 bases and J 2 bases, with 12 bases left between them. The CDR3 is 14 residues long. The CDR3 nucleotides are TGTGCCAGCAGCATAACAGGGATAAACACTGAAGCTTTCTTT. This codes for CASSITGINTEAFF.

In DNA form, the CDR3 reads TGTGCCAGCAGCTTCCACGGCAGGGAGACTGGAAACACCATATATTTT. Translation gives CASSFHGRETGNTIYF. The V and J genes are TRBV5-5 and TRBJ1-3; a possible D gene is TRBD1 (5 bases). Germline CDR1 is SGHKS and CDR2 is YYEKEE (reference sequence). This CDR3 region has 16 residues. V lost 2 bases to trimming and J lost 2 bases, with 14 bases between them.

V gene TRBV5-1 combines with J gene TRBJ2-5, with D hard to call. The germline V gene has CDR1 SGHRS and CDR2 YFSETQ. The V end was cut by 0 bases, the J end by 5 bases, with 14 bases between. This CDR3 has 15 amino acids. CDR3 nucleotide sequence: TGCGCCAGCAGCTTGGACTTGGGGTTCGGGGAGACCCAGTACTTC. This sequence encodes CASSLDLGFGETQYF.

The chain uses TRBV6-4 and TRBJ2-1; 8 bases match TRBD2. Germline V lookup: CDR1 MRHNA, CDR2 SNTAGT. The CDR3 spans 15 residues. The V gene end was trimmed by 0 bases and the J gene end by 7 bases; junction bases not matched to a gene: 5. CDR3 nucleotide sequence: TGTGCCAGCAGTGACTCCTCGGGAGGGCCGAATGAGCAGTTCTTC. It translates to CASSDSSGGPNEQFF.

The chain is built from TRBV6-5 and TRBJ1-2, with 8 bases aligning to TRBD1. CDR1 is MNHEY, CDR2 SVGAGI, per germline. The ends lost 4 bases at V and 4 bases at J; junction bases unmatched: 8. This CDR3 contains 15 residues. This chain's CDR3 is CASSSRTGPGYGYTF. The DNA for the CDR3 is TGTGCCAGCAGTTCCCGGACAGGGCCGGGCTATGGCTACACCTTC.

V usage is TRBV2 and J usage is TRBJ1-2, with D maybe TRBD1 (5 bases). Germline V gene sequence: CDR1 SNHLY, CDR2 FYNNEI. CDR3 length: 14 amino acids. The V end was cut by 8 bases, the J end by 4 bases, with 17 bases between. The CDR3 spells CASGTGVGGYGYTF. The CDR3 bases are TGTGCCAGCGGGACGGGGGTTGGGGGCTATGGCTACACCTTC.

This rearrangement joins TRBV3-1 (or the pseudogene TRBV3-2) to TRBJ2-2; 11 positions match TRBD2. Germline V gives CDR1 LGHDT, CDR2 YNNKEL (reference sequence). This CDR3 is built from 16 residues. The V gene end was trimmed by 1 base and the J gene end by 4 bases; junction bases not matched to a gene: 2. DNA for the CDR3: TGTGCCAGCAGCCAAGTACTAGCGGGAGCCACCGGGGAGCTGTTTTTT. Its protein product is CASSQVLAGATGELFF.

The rearrangement joins TRBV29-1 to TRBJ1-2; 7 nucleotides agree with TRBD1. Losses at the gene ends were 6 bases for V and 4 bases for J; bases not matched to a gene: 8. The germline CDR1 and CDR2 sequences are SQVTM and ANQGSEA. The CDR3 totals 13 residues. The CDR3 DNA reads as TGCAGCGTAGAACAGGGGTTTAGCTATGGCTACACCTTC. Encoded protein: CSVEQGFSYGYTF.

The genes are TRBV20-1 and TRBJ1-1, with no clear D. This CDR3 spans 11 amino acids. Per germline, CDR1 DFQATT and CDR2 SNEGSKA (reference sequence). Here the CDR3 DNA reads TGCAGGATAGACGGTTACACTGAAGCTTTCTTT. It translates to CRIDGYTEAFF.